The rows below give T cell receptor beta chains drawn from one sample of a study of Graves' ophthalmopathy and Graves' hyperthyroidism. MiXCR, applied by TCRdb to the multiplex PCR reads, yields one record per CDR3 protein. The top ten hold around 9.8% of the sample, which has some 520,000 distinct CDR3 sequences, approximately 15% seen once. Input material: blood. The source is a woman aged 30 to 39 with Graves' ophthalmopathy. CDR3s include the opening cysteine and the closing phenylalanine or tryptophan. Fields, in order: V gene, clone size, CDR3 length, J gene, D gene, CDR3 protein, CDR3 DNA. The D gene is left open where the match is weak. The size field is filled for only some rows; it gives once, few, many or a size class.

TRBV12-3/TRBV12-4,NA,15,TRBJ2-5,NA,CASSLEPQRQETQYF,TGTGCCAGCAGTTTAGAACCGCAGCGCCAAGAGACCCAGTACTTC
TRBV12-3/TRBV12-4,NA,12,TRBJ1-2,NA,CASSLKGQGKYF,TGTGCCAGCAGTTTGAAGGGGCAGGGAAAATACTTC
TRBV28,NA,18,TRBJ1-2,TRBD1,CASSSKNQLQGVGYGYTF,TGTGCCAGCAGTTCGAAAAATCAACTACAGGGGGTCGGCTATGGCTACACCTTC
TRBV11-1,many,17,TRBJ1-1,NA,CASSRKGRLIVGTEAFF,TGTGCCAGCAGCAGAAAGGGACGGTTGATAGTGGGCACTGAAGCTTTCTTT
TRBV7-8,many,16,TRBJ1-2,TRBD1,CASSLVTGGSNYGYTF,TGTGCCAGCAGCTTAGTAACAGGGGGCTCAAACTATGGCTACACCTTC
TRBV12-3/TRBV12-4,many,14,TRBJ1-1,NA,CASRSPSLAPEAFF,TGTGCCAGCAGGTCGCCTTCCCTGGCCCCTGAAGCTTTCTTT
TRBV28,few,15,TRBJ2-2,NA,CASSLDDSITGELFF,TGTGCCAGCAGTTTAGACGACTCGATCACCGGGGAGCTGTTTTTT
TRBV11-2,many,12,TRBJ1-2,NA,CASSLGVGGYTF,TGTGCCAGCAGCTTAGGAGTGGGTGGCTACACCTTC
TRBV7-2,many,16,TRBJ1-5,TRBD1,CASSPGTGGTGQPQHF,TGTGCCAGCAGCCCTGGGACAGGGGGCACCGGGCAGCCCCAGCATTTT
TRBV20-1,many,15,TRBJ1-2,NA,CSARDHQGEYRGYTF,TGCAGTGCTAGAGATCATCAGGGAGAATATAGGGGCTACACCTTC
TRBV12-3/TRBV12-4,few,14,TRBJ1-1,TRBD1,CASSETGGPFEAFF,TGTGCCAGCAGTGAAACAGGGGGGCCCTTTGAAGCTTTCTTT
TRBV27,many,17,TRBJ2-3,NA,CASSKTSADVSTDTQYF,TGTGCCAGCAGCAAAACCTCAGCGGACGTCAGCACAGATACGCAGTATTTT
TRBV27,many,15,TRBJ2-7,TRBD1,CASTPGTGGPYEQYF,TGTGCCAGCACCCCGGGAACAGGGGGTCCCTACGAGCAGTACTTC
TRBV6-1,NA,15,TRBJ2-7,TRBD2,CASSPGLALAYEQYF,TGTGCCAGCTCACCGGGACTAGCTCTAGCCTACGAGCAGTACTTC
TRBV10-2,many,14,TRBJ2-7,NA,CASLPGPASYEQYF,TGCGCCAGCCTTCCGGGCCCAGCCTCCTACGAGCAGTACTTC
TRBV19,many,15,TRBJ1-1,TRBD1,CASSRIDRVEAEAFF,TGTGCCAGTAGTCGTATAGACAGGGTTGAGGCTGAAGCTTTCTTT
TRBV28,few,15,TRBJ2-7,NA,CASSLKTIPSYEQYF,TGTGCCAGCAGTTTGAAAACAATCCCTTCCTACGAGCAGTACTTC
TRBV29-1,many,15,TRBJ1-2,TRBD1,CSVGKGQGGDYGYTF,TGCAGCGTTGGGAAGGGACAGGGGGGCGACTATGGCTACACCTTC
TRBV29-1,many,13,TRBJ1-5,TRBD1,CSVRTGKDQPQHF,TGCAGCGTTAGGACAGGGAAGGATCAGCCCCAGCATTTT
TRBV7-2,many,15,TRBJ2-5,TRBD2,CASSLAGGGAQHQYF,TGTGCCAGCAGCTTAGCCGGCGGGGGGGCCCAGCACCAGTACTTC
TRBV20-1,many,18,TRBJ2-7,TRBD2,CSARDFGGWQAVAYEQYF,TGCAGTGCTAGAGATTTCGGGGGGTGGCAGGCGGTTGCCTACGAGCAGTACTTC
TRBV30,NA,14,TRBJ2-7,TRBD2,CAWSTGGLATEQYF,TGTGCCTGGAGTACAGGGGGACTAGCGACCGAGCAGTACTTC
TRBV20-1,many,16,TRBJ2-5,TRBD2,CSARAELADLWETQYF,TGCAGTGCTAGAGCCGAACTAGCGGATCTTTGGGAGACCCAGTACTTC
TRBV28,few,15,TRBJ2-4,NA,CASSIYPLAINIQYF,TGTGCCAGCAGCATTTATCCTCTGGCCATAAACATTCAGTACTTC
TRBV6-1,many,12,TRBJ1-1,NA,CASSRGPDEAFF,TGTGCCAGCAGTCGCGGGCCAGATGAAGCTTTCTTT
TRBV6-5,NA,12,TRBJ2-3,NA,CVSNEGTDTQYF,TGTGTCAGCAACGAGGGAACAGATACGCAGTATTTT
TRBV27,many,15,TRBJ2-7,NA,CASSLGGGRGYEQYF,TGTGCCAGCAGTTTAGGTGGGGGCAGAGGGTACGAGCAGTACTTC
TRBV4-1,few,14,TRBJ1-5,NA,CASSPGHPRQPQHF,TGCGCCAGCAGTCCAGGGCACCCTCGACAGCCCCAGCATTTT
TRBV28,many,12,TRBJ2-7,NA,CASSPDPDEQYF,TGTGCCAGCAGTCCTGACCCGGACGAGCAGTACTTC
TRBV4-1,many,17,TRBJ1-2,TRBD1,CASSQEWPVEGADGYTF,TGCGCCAGCAGCCAAGAATGGCCCGTTGAGGGGGCGGATGGCTACACCTTC
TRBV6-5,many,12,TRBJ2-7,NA,CASSYRGNEQYF,TGTGCCAGCAGTTACCGCGGCAACGAGCAGTACTTC
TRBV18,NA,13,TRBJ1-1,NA,CASSPEQNTEAFF,TGTGCCAGCTCTCCGGAGCAGAACACTGAAGCTTTCTTT
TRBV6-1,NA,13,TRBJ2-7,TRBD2,CASKLAVIDEQYF,TGTGCCAGCAAACTAGCGGTGATCGACGAGCAGTACTTC
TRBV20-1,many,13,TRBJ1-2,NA,CSASRGGGYGYTF,TGCAGTGCTAGCCGAGGGGGGGGATATGGCTACACCTTC
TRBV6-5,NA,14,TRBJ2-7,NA,CASSTRVNTYEQYF,TGTGCCAGCAGTACCCGGGTCAACACCTACGAGCAGTACTTC
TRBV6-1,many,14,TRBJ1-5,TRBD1,CASGRGQGNQPQHF,TGTGCCAGCGGAAGAGGACAGGGCAATCAGCCCCAGCATTTT
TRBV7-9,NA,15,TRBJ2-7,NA,CASCPPWGVGYEQYF,TGTGCCAGCTGCCCACCGTGGGGGGTCGGCTACGAGCAGTACTTC
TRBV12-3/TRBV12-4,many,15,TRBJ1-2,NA,CASSSLGQHLYGYTF,TGTGCCAGCAGTTCCTTAGGACAACATCTCTATGGCTACACCTTC
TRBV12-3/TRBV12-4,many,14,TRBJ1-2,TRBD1,CASSFPQGAQGYTF,TGTGCCAGCAGTTTTCCCCAGGGGGCTCAAGGCTACACCTTC
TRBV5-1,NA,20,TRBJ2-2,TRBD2,CASSLPPPGTSERGTGELFF,TGCGCCAGCAGCTTGCCGCCCCCAGGGACTAGCGAGAGAGGCACCGGGGAGCTGTTTTTT
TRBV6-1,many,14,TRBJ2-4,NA,CASCRLDAKNIQYF,TGTGCCAGCTGCAGACTTGATGCCAAAAACATTCAGTACTTC
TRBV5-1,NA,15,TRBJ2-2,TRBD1,CASSPTGVVTGELFF,TGCGCCAGCAGCCCTACAGGGGTAGTCACCGGGGAGCTGTTTTTT
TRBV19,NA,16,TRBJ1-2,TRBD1,CASSIRTGTANYGYTF,TGTGCCAGTAGTATCCGAACCGGGACAGCTAACTATGGCTACACCTTC
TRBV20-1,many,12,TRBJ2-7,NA,CSARETVGEQYF,TGCAGTGCTAGAGAGACAGTGGGAGAGCAGTACTTC